These 24 T cell receptor beta chains share one sample of origin, sequenced in a study of graft-versus-host responses after intestinal transplantation. Measured with immunoSEQ multiplex PCR; TCRdb has only the in-frame clones, and not every one. Of roughly 99,000 clones in the sample, 86% were seen once. The sequencing here drew on PBMCs, taken 255 days after intestinal transplant. These TCRs come from a human patient who received an intestinal transplant, so some T cells may come from the graft donor.

This chain links TRBV19 with TRBJ1-6; no clear D. The CDR3 runs to 13 residues. The V gene lost 10 bases and the J gene lost 10 bases, with 17 bases spanning the gap. CDR1 LNHDA and CDR2 SQIVND come from the germline V gene (reference sequence). CDR3 region: CATKSGPGSPLHF. The CDR3 DNA reads as TGTGCCACCAAGTCAGGACCTGGGTCACCCCTCCACTTT.

The chain couples TRBV2 to TRBJ2-4; D remains ambiguous. The V gene lost 3 bases and the J gene lost 11 bases, with 5 bases spanning the gap. Germline V gene lookup returns CDR1 SNHLY and CDR2 FYNNEI. CDR3 length equals 10 residues. CDR3 sequence reads: CASSDSVQYF. Written as DNA, the CDR3 is TGTGCCAGCAGTGATAGTGTTCAGTACTTC.

The chain carries TRBV7-9 and TRBJ2-1; tentatively, D is TRBD2 (6 bases). This CDR3 comprises 15 residues. Per the germline V gene, CDR1 is SEHNR and CDR2 is FQNEAQ (reference sequence). The germline V and J ends were trimmed by 10 bases and 3 bases, with 19 bases remaining between them. For the CDR3, the DNA is TGTGCCATCACGAGGGTAGGAGGGTTCTACAATGAGCAGTTCTTC. As protein: CAITRVGGFYNEQFF. Full variable domain (missing parts from reference TRBV7-9 and TRBJ2-1): DTGVSQNPRHKITKRGQNVTFRCDPISEHNRLYWYRQTLGQGPEFLTYFQNEAQLEKSRLLSDRFSAERPKGSFSTLEIQRTEQGDSAMYLCAITRVGGFYNEQFFGPGTRLTVL.

This chain joins TRBV29-1 and TRBJ2-3; TRBD2 matches at 10 bases. This CDR3 has 15 amino acids. Germline trimming cut 4 bases from V and 3 bases from J; bases unmatched to any gene: 7. Germline CDR1 reads SQVTM; CDR2 reads ANQGSEA. In DNA, the CDR3 is TGCAGCGTTGGGGCTAGCGGGAGCTCAACAGATACGCAGTATTTT. Translation: CSVGASGSSTDTQYF.

This clone was counted once. The chain uses TRBV19 and TRBJ1-5; 7 nucleotides match TRBD1. The CDR3 consists of 14 residues. Trimming cost V 1 base and J 7 bases; bases outside gene matches: 4. Per the germline V gene, CDR1 is LNHDA and CDR2 is SQIVND (reference sequence). CDR3 bases: TGTGCCAGTAGTATAGTGGACAGGAGCCAGCCCCAGCATTTT. Its translation: CASSIVDRSQPQHF. Full variable domain (remainder filled in from reference TRBV19 and TRBJ1-5): DGGITQSPKYLFRKEGQNVTLSCEQNLNHDAMYWYRQDPGQGLRLIYYSQIVNDFQKGDIAEGYSVSREKKESFPLTVTSAQKNPTAFYLCASSIVDRSQPQHFGDGTRLSIL.

The rearrangement links TRBV15 to TRBJ2-7; tentative D call: TRBD1 (6 bases). CDR1 and CDR2 (germline): LNHNV, YYDKDF (reference sequence). The CDR3 covers 14 residues. The V gene lost 3 bases and the J gene lost 3 bases, with 12 bases spanning the gap. CDR3 sequence: CATSRADRRYEQYF. The CDR3 nucleotides read TGTGCCACCAGCAGGGCTGACAGGCGCTACGAGCAGTACTTC. Full variable domain (rest looked up from reference TRBV15 and TRBJ2-7): DAMVIQNPRYQVTQFGKPVTLSCSQTLNHNVMYWYQQKSSQAPKLLFHYYDKDFNNEADTPDNFQSRRPNTSFCFLDIRSPGLGDTAMYLCATSRADRRYEQYFGPGTRLTVT.

This clone has only a few counts. This rearrangement joins TRBV5-4 to TRBJ1-2; TRBD1 might be the D (6 bases). The germline gives CDR1 SGHNT, CDR2 YYREEE (reference sequence). Trimming took 5 bases from V and 6 from J, leaving 14 bases between them. CDR3 length: 13 amino acids. CDR3 nucleotides: TGTGCCAGCAGACTGCCACAGGGAAATGGCTACACCTTC. As protein: CASRLPQGNGYTF.

The V and J genes are TRBV7-9 and TRBJ1-6; D gene uncertain. The CDR3 is 15 residues long. Germline lookup yields CDR1 SEHNR and CDR2 FQNEAQ (reference sequence). Trimming pared 5 bases from V and 13 bases from J, leaving 21 bases between. In DNA, the CDR3 is TGTGCCAGCAGCCCCGATAACCCACCTGTTCCGCCCCTCCACTTT. Translated: CASSPDNPPVPPLHF.

This clone was picked up a small number of times. The genes are TRBV9 and TRBJ1-4; D gene unclear. V was trimmed by 7 bases and J by 8 bases, leaving 18 bases between them. The CDR3 consists of 14 residues. Germline V gives CDR1 SGDLS, CDR2 YYNGEE. The CDR3 loop is CASGETGSREKLFF. The CDR3 DNA follows: TGTGCCAGCGGTGAGACGGGGTCAAGGGAAAAACTGTTTTTT.

The chain links TRBV5-1 to TRBJ2-5; 8 bases fit TRBD1. The CDR3 has 16 residues. The V gene end was trimmed by 3 bases and the J gene end by 5 bases; junction bases not matched to a gene: 12. Germline V lookup: CDR1 SGHRS, CDR2 YFSETQ. CDR3 sequence (DNA): TGCGCCAGCAGCTGGCCAGGGGGCATCAAGTCTGAGACCCAGTACTTC. It codes for CASSWPGGIKSETQYF.

This chain connects TRBV5-6 to TRBJ2-7, with a tentative D call TRBD1 (6 bases). Germline CDR1 is SGHDT and CDR2 is YYEEEE. The CDR3 is 12 residues long. Between the trimmed V and J ends, which lost 3 bases and 3 bases, there was a span of 7 bases. The CDR3: CASSWGHYEQYV. The CDR3 nucleotides are TGTGCCAGCAGCTGGGGACACTACGAGCAGTACGTC.

The rearrangement joins TRBV28 to TRBJ2-7; 7 nucleotides line up with TRBD1. The CDR3 is made up of 13 amino acids. J lost 2 bases, V lost 11 bases, and 9 bases had no gene match. Germline-derived CDR1 and CDR2 are MDHEN and SYDVKM. The DNA for the CDR3 is TGTGCCTCCCATGGGCAGGGGGCCTACGAGCAGTACTTC. As protein: CASHGQGAYEQYF.

V and J are TRBV5-1 and TRBJ2-1; 10 bases are a match to TRBD2. After removal of 0 bases from V and 6 bases from J, the junction contained 6 bases not matched to a gene. CDR3 length: 16 amino acids. From germline, CDR1 is SGHRS and CDR2 YFSETQ. The CDR3 DNA reads as TGCGCCAGCAGCTTGGGGCTAGCGGGAGCGGCCAATGAGCAGTTCTTC. Protein product: CASSLGLAGAANEQFF.

J is TRBJ2-7 and V is TRBV28, with D possibly called TRBD1 or TRBD2 (5 bases each). From germline, CDR1 is MDHEN and CDR2 SYDVKM. The CDR3 contains 12 residues. Trimming removed 6 bases at V and 6 bases at J, with 12 bases between. CDR3 loop: CASSSGPLEQYF. The CDR3 coding sequence is TGTGCCAGCAGCTCGGGACCCCTCGAGCAGTACTTC.

This clone was seen a handful of times. The chain has TRBV5-1 and TRBJ1-4; the D gene is possibly TRBD1 (5 bases). The V end was cut by 0 bases, the J end by 4 bases, with 10 bases between. The CDR3 runs to 15 residues. CDR1 is SGHRS, CDR2 YFSETQ, per germline. The CDR3 bases are TGCGCCAGCAGCTTGGGAGCAGGGCTTAATGAAAAACTGTTTTTT. The encoded protein is CASSLGAGLNEKLFF.

The V call is TRBV7-2, the J call TRBJ2-1; the match to TRBD2 covers 9 bases. The germline V gene encodes CDR1 SGHTA and CDR2 FQGNSA. This CDR3 has 15 residues. V dropped 1 base and J dropped 9; count of bases not matched to a gene: 7. The CDR3 is CASSLVSGGTGEQFF. The CDR3 DNA sequence: TGTGCCAGCAGCTTAGTTAGCGGGGGAACTGGTGAGCAGTTCTTC.

The V call is TRBV6-5, the J call TRBJ2-2, with D perhaps matching TRBD1 (5 bases). V dropped 3 bases and J dropped 1 base, with 9 bases sitting between them. The CDR3 contains 15 residues. Germline-derived CDR1 and CDR2 are MNHEY and SVGAGI. As DNA, the CDR3 is TGTGCCAGCAGTTATACAGGAGAGAACACCGGGGAGCTGTTTTTT. It specifies CASSYTGENTGELFF.

The table lists this clone with a few counts. The chain employs TRBV6-1 and TRBJ2-7; no definite D call. V was shortened by 4 bases and J by 6 bases, with 10 bases between the two germline ends. The CDR3 sequence is 12 residues long. CDR1 MNHNS and CDR2 SASEGT come from the germline V gene. The DNA for the CDR3 is TGTGCCAGCAGTGTGTCCAGCCTCGAGCAGTACTTC. It specifies CASSVSSLEQYF.

The chain carries TRBV27 and TRBJ2-5; 9 bases fit TRBD1. The CDR3 length is 14 residues. Germline values: CDR1 MNHEY, CDR2 SMNVEV (reference sequence). After removal of 0 bases from V and 4 bases from J, the junction contained 0 bases not matched to a gene. In DNA, the CDR3 is TGTGCCAGCAGTTTATCGACAGGGGGAGAGACCCAGTACTTC. Its protein is CASSLSTGGETQYF.

The chain links TRBV6-5 to TRBJ1-5, with a weak D call TRBD1 (5 bases). The CDR3 has 15 residues. Germline CDR1 reads MNHEY; CDR2 reads SVGAGI. Trimming stripped 0 bases from V and 4 bases from J, with 10 bases between. In DNA, the CDR3 is TGTGCCAGCAGTTACTCGACAGTCTGGAATCAGCCCCAGCATTTT. The encoded protein is CASSYSTVWNQPQHF.

The chain couples TRBV5-1 to TRBJ2-3; TRBD1 matches 8 bases. The J segment lost 3 bases and the V segment lost 3 bases, leaving 21 bases of the junction unmatched. From germline, CDR1 is SGHRS and CDR2 YFSETQ. The length of the CDR3 is 20 residues. The CDR3 bases are TGCGCCAGCAGCTCCTTCCGGACAGGGCCGGAGAGGGGATGGACAGATACGCAGTATTTT. Encoded protein: CASSSFRTGPERGWTDTQYF.

The genes are TRBV7-6 and TRBJ2-3; the D is unclear. The CDR3 spans 13 residues. Trimming took off 0 bases at V and 5 bases at J, with 6 bases between the two ends. Germline V lookup: CDR1 SGHVS, CDR2 FNYEAQ. Here the CDR3 DNA reads TGTGCCAGCAGCTTAGCGTCCGGAGATACGCAGTATTTT. Translating gives CASSLASGDTQYF.

This clone appeared a single time. The chain joins TRBV7-9 to TRBJ2-7; D ambiguous. Trimming shortened V by 5 bases and J by 6 bases, and 14 bases separated the two germline ends. CDR1 and CDR2 (germline): SEHNR, FQNEAQ (reference sequence). The CDR3 runs to 13 residues. The CDR3 sequence is CASSPPGSFEQYV. CDR3 coding DNA: TGTGCCAGCAGCCCCCCCGGGTCTTTCGAGCAGTACGTC.

This clone was observed a few times. The J gene is TRBJ2-3, the V gene TRBV6-1; 10 nucleotides agree with TRBD2. There are 15 residues in the CDR3. V lost 10 bases and J lost 2; bases outside the gene matches: 9. Germline V gives CDR1 MNHNS, CDR2 SASEGT. For the CDR3, the DNA is TGTGCCACCATAATAGGACTAGCGGACACAGATACGCAGTATTTT. It yields the protein CATIIGLADTDTQYF.